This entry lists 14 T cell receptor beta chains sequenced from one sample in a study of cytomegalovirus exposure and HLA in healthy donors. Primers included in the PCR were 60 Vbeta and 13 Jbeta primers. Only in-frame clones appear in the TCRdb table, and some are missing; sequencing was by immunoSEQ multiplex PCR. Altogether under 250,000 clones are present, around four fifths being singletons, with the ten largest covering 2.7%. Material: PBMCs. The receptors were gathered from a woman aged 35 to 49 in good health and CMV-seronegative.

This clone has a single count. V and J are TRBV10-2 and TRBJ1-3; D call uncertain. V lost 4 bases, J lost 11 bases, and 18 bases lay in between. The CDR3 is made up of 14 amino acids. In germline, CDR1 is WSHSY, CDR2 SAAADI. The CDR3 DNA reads TGCGCCAGCAGTGGTGAATTCAGCCCAGGCCCCATATATTTT. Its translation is CASSGEFSPGPIYF.

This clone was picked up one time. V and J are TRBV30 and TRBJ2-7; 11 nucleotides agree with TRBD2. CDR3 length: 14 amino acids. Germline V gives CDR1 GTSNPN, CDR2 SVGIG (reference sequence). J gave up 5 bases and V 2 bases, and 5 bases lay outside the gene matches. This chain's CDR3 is CAWSSLAGGDEQYF. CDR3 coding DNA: TGTGCCTGGAGTTCTCTAGCGGGAGGCGACGAGCAGTACTTC. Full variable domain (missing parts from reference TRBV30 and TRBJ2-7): SQTIHQWPATLVQPVGSPLSLECTVEGTSNPNLYWYRQAAGRGLQLLFYSVGIGQISSEVPQNLSASRPQDRQFILSSKKLLLSDSGFYLCAWSSLAGGDEQYFGPGTRLTVT.

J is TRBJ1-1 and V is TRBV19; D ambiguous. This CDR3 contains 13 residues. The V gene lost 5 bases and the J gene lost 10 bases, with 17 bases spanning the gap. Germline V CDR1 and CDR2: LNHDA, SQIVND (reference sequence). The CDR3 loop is CASSAGPYRGAFF. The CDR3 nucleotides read TGTGCCAGTAGTGCCGGACCCTATCGGGGAGCTTTCTTT.

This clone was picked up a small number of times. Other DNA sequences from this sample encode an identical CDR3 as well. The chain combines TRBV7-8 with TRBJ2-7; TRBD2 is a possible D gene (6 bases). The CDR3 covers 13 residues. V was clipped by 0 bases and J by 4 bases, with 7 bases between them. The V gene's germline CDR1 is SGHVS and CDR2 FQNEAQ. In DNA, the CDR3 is TGTGCCAGCAGCTTAGCCGGGGGTTACGAGCAGTACTTC. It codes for CASSLAGGYEQYF.

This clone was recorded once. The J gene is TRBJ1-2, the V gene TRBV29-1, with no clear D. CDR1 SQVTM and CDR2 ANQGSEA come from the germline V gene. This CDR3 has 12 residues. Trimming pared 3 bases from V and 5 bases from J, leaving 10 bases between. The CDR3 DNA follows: TGCAGCGTTGAGAAGGAGACTTATGGCTACACCTTC. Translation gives CSVEKETYGYTF.

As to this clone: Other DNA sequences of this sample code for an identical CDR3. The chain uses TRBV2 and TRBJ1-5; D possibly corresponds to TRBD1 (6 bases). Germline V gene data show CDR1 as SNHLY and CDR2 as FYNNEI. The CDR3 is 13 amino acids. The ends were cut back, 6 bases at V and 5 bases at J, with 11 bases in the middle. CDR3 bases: TGTGCCAGCAGCCCGGGGGGCGATCAGCCCCAGCATTTT. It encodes CASSPGGDQPQHF.

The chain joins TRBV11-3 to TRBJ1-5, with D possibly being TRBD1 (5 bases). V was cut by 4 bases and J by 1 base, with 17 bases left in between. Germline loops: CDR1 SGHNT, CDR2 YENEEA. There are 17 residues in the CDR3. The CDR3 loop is CASSWNDWAGSNQPQHF. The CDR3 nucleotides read TGTGCCAGCAGCTGGAATGATTGGGCAGGGAGCAATCAGCCCCAGCATTTT.

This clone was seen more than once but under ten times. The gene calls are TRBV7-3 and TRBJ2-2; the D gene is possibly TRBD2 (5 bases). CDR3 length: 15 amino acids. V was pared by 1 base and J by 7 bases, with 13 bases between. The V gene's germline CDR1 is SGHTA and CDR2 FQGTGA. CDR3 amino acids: CASSLISSAGGELFF. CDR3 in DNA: TGTGCCAGCAGCTTAATAAGCAGTGCGGGCGGGGAGCTGTTTTTT. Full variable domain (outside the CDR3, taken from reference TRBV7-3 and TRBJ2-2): GAGVSQTPSNKVTEKGKYVELRCDPISGHTALYWYRQSLGQGPEFLIYFQGTGAADDSGLPNDRFFAVRPEGSVSTLKIQRTERGDSAVYLCASSLISSAGGELFFGEGSRLTVL.

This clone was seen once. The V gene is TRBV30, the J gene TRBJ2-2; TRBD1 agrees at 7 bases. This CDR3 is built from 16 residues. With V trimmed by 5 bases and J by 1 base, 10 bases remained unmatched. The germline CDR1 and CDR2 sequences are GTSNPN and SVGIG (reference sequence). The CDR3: CAWVGQDPLNTGELFF. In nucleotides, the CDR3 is TGTGCCTGGGTTGGACAGGACCCTTTGAACACCGGGGAGCTGTTTTTT. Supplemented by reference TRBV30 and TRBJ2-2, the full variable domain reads SQTIHQWPATLVQPVGSPLSLECTVEGTSNPNLYWYRQAAGRGLQLLFYSVGIGQISSEVPQNLSASRPQDRQFILSSKKLLLSDSGFYLCAWVGQDPLNTGELFFGEGSRLTVL.

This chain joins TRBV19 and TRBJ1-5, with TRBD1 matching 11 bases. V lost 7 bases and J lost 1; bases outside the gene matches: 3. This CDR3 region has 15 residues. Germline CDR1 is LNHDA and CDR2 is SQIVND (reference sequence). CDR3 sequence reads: CASKDRGLSNQPQHF. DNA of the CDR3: TGTGCCAGTAAGGACAGGGGGCTCAGCAATCAGCCCCAGCATTTT.

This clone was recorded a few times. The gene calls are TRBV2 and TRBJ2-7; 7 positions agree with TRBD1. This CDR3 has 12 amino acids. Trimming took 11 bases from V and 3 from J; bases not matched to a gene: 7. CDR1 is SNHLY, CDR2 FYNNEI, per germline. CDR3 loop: CAGQTGNYEQYF. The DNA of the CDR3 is TGTGCCGGCCAGACAGGGAACTACGAGCAGTACTTC.

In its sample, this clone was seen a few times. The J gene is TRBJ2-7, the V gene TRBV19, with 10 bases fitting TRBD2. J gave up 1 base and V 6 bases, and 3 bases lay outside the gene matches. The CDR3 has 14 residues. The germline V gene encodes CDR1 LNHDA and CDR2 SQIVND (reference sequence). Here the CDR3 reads CASSSSGRSYEQYF. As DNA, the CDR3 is TGTGCCAGTAGCTCTAGCGGGAGATCCTACGAGCAGTACTTC.

CDR3 region: CSVGELAGVGEQYF. CDR3 DNA: TGCAGCGTTGGGGAACTAGCGGGAGTCGGCGAGCAGTACTTC. This chain links TRBV29-1 with TRBJ2-7, with 11 bases fitting TRBD2. CDR1 and CDR2 (germline): SQVTM, ANQGSEA. Trimming cost V 4 bases and J 6 bases; bases outside gene matches: 8. This CDR3 region has 14 residues.

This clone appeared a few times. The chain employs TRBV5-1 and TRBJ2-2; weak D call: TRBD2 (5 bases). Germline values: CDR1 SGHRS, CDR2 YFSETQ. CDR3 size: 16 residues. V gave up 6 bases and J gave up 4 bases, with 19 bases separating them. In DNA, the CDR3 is TGCGCCAGCAATACTAGTGGCTACTGGACCACCGGGGAGCTGTTTTTT. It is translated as CASNTSGYWTTGELFF.